The next 29 T cell receptor beta chains were all read from a single sample in a study of T cells after yellow fever vaccination. MiXCR, run by TCRdb on the 5' RACE reads, gives a single entry per CDR3 protein. The sample lists 450,000 to 550,000 distinct CDR3 sequences, approximately 21% occurring once. Sequenced material: PBMCs, taken 15 days after the yellow fever booster vaccination. Receptor source: a man in his thirties or forties who received the YFV17D yellow fever vaccine.

This clonotype appeared a few times. An end of the junction does not agree with germline; a read error may underlie this. Here the CDR3 DNA reads TGCAGTGCTAGCGGGAGGGCCGGGGAGCCGTTTTTT. It translates to CSASGRAGEPFF. This rearrangement joins TRBV20-1 to TRBJ2-2; the match to TRBD2 covers 8 bases. The CDR3 spans 12 residues. Germline lookup yields CDR1 DFQATT and CDR2 SNEGSKA (reference sequence).

This chain links TRBV6-5 with TRBJ2-5; D remains unclear. The CDR3 is 12 amino acids. Trimming removed 6 bases from V and 4 bases from J, with 9 bases in between. Germline V gene data show CDR1 as MNHEY and CDR2 as SVGAGI. The CDR3 loop is CASRGFGETQYF. The CDR3 nucleotides are TGTGCCAGCAGGGGATTCGGAGAGACCCAGTACTTC.

The V call is TRBV6-1, the J call TRBJ2-1; 12 bases map to TRBD2. The germline V gene has CDR1 MNHNS and CDR2 SASEGT. Trimming at V came to 6 bases and at J to 6 bases, leaving 6 bases not matched to a gene. This CDR3 comprises 15 residues. This CDR3 reads CASRETSGRFNEQFF. The CDR3 bases are TGTGCCAGCAGAGAAACTAGCGGGAGGTTCAATGAGCAGTTCTTC.

The CDR3 spells CSVEPSEQFF. CDR3 nucleotide sequence: TGCAGCGTTGAACCCAGCGAGCAGTTCTTC. This sequence joins TRBV29-1 and TRBJ2-1; D is uncertain. CDR1 is SQVTM and CDR2 is ANQGSEA in the germline V gene. Trimming stripped 2 bases from V and 10 bases from J, with 6 bases between. The CDR3 runs to 10 residues.

The chain has TRBV28 and TRBJ2-1; D is ambiguous. There are 17 residues in the CDR3. With 2 bases removed from V and 7 bases from J, the gap between germline ends came to 21 bases. Germline CDR1 and CDR2: MDHEN and SYDVKM. The CDR3 DNA follows: TGTGCCAGCAGTTTACTTGGTGGCCTTCCCACCACAAATGAGCAGTTCTTC. This sequence encodes CASSLLGGLPTTNEQFF.

This clonotype appeared many times. The chain employs TRBV14 and TRBJ2-7, with D tentatively TRBD1 (5 bases). Germline CDR1 and CDR2: SGHDN and FVKESK. V was clipped by 4 bases and J by 5 bases, with 12 bases between them. This CDR3 has 13 amino acids. CDR3 bases: TGTGCCAGCAGCCCGGACATTTTCAACGAGCAGTACTTC. It is translated as CASSPDIFNEQYF.

This clonotype is medium-sized (0.01 to 0.1%). The chain combines TRBV20-1 with TRBJ2-7, with 11 bases lining up with TRBD2. The CDR3 contains 14 residues. V shed 6 bases, J shed 6 bases, and the junction held 10 bases outside the gene matches. Germline V gene lookup returns CDR1 DFQATT and CDR2 SNEGSKA (reference sequence). Here the CDR3 reads CSAALAGGTGEQYF. The CDR3 nucleotides are TGCAGTGCGGCCCTAGCGGGAGGTACGGGCGAGCAGTACTTC.

This sequence joins TRBV5-6 and TRBJ2-3; 9 bases agree with TRBD2. The CDR3 loop spans 15 amino acids. Trimming cost V 4 bases and J 6 bases; bases outside gene matches: 9. Germline V CDR1 and CDR2: SGHDT, YYEEEE. In DNA, the CDR3 is TGTGCCAGCAGCACCGGGGGACTAGCCTTCGATACGCAGTATTTT. Protein: CASSTGGLAFDTQYF.

The genes are TRBV15 and TRBJ2-7, with 8 positions matching TRBD2. The V gene end was trimmed by 5 bases and the J gene end by 3 bases; junction bases not matched to a gene: 21. CDR1 LNHNV and CDR2 YYDKDF come from the germline V gene (reference sequence). This CDR3 spans 19 amino acids. The CDR3 loop reads CATSPINRLKRELCYEQYF. CDR3 nucleotide sequence: TGTGCCACCAGCCCTATTAATAGGCTAAAGCGGGAGCTCTGCTACGAGCAGTACTTC.

This sequence joins TRBV30 and TRBJ2-1; no firm D call. The CDR3 contains 13 residues. The germline V gene has CDR1 GTSNPN and CDR2 SVGIG (reference sequence). The ends were cut back, 0 bases at V and 6 bases at J, with 9 bases in the middle. In nucleotides, the CDR3 is TGTGCCTGGAGTGTACAGTCGCTCAATGAGCAGTTCTTC. This sequence encodes CAWSVQSLNEQFF.

In this sample, this clonotype turned up a few times. This chain connects TRBV6-5 to TRBJ2-3, with 9 positions matching TRBD1. Germline lookup yields CDR1 MNHEY and CDR2 SVGAGI. This CDR3 is built from 16 residues. V was pared by 8 bases and J by 3 bases, with 12 bases of the junction left unmatched. CDR3 DNA: TGTGCCAGCCGCCACGCCGGGACAGGGCATACAGATACGCAGTATTTT. This sequence encodes CASRHAGTGHTDTQYF.

The chain uses TRBV18 and TRBJ2-4, with D unclear. CDR1 and CDR2 from the germline V gene are KGHSH and LQKENI. The CDR3 runs 15 residues. The V and J ends lost 0 bases and 5 bases respectively, with 11 bases between them. The CDR3 nucleotides read TGTGCCAGCTCACCACCGGGCCTTCTAGAAAACATTCAGTACTTC. Protein: CASSPPGLLENIQYF.

This clonotype was detected a few times. J is TRBJ2-7 and V is TRBV29-1; D is unresolved. Germline lookup yields CDR1 SQVTM and CDR2 ANQGSEA. The CDR3 totals 11 residues. The chain's CDR3 is CRYSVPYEQYF. CDR3 coding DNA: TGCAGATATAGTGTTCCGTACGAGCAGTACTTC.

This clonotype occurred many times. The rearrangement joins TRBV12-3 or TRBV12-4 to TRBJ2-6; no reliable D call. The CDR3 has 15 amino acids. The germline V and J ends were trimmed by 0 bases and 1 base, with 4 bases remaining between them. This CDR3 is CASSLAGSGANVLTF. As DNA, the CDR3 is TGTGCCAGCAGTTTAGCAGGGTCTGGGGCCAACGTCCTGACTTTC.

The CDR3 reads CASSQGTEMGYEQYF. The CDR3 nucleotides read TGTGCCAGCAGCCAAGGGACGGAGATGGGCTACGAGCAGTACTTC. This chain joins TRBV3-1 and TRBJ2-7; unclear D gene. Germline V CDR1 and CDR2: LGHDT, YNNKEL (reference sequence). The CDR3 contains 15 residues. The V and J ends lost 1 base and 3 bases respectively, with 13 bases between them.

This clonotype has a handful of counts. The V and J genes are TRBV3-1 and TRBJ2-5; 7 nucleotides agree with TRBD2. The CDR3 contains 17 residues. Germline V lookup: CDR1 LGHDT, CDR2 YNNKEL (reference sequence). V was clipped by 4 bases and J by 2 bases; unmatched bases: 13. CDR3 loop: CASSLRPGRSLQETQYF. DNA for the CDR3: TGTGCCAGCAGCCTGCGCCCCGGGAGGAGTTTACAAGAGACCCAGTACTTC.

This clonotype was counted a few times. V is TRBV25-1 and J is TRBJ2-3, with 9 bases matching TRBD1. The CDR3 is 14 amino acids. Germline V gives CDR1 MGHDK, CDR2 SYGVNS. With 8 bases clipped from V and 5 bases from J, the junction kept 8 bases outside the gene matches. The CDR3 protein is CASGGDRVGDTQYF. Here the CDR3 DNA reads TGTGCCAGCGGGGGGGACAGGGTCGGAGATACGCAGTATTTT.

This rearrangement joins TRBV27 to TRBJ2-2, with 7 bases fitting TRBD1. The CDR3 length is 17 residues. Trimming removed 7 bases from V and 2 bases from J; junction bases left unmatched: 13. Germline-derived CDR1 and CDR2 are MNHEY and SMNVEV (reference sequence). CDR3 nucleotides: TGTGCCAGCACCTCGAGGGAGAGACAGGGTAACACCGGGGAGCTGTTTTTT. It is translated as CASTSRERQGNTGELFF.

V gene TRBV6-1 combines with J gene TRBJ1-4; D perhaps matches TRBD1 (6 bases). Per germline, CDR1 MNHNS and CDR2 SASEGT. The V end was cut by 7 bases, the J end by 8 bases, with 17 bases between. This CDR3 comprises 14 residues. DNA for the CDR3: TGTGCCAGCAAGAACAGGGAGCGGAGGGAAAAACTGTTTTTT. Residues: CASKNRERREKLFF.

This clonotype came up a few times. The V gene is TRBV15, the J gene TRBJ2-1, with D uncertain. Deletions cut 6 bases from V and 6 bases from J, with 18 bases between. Germline V gene data show CDR1 as LNHNV and CDR2 as YYDKDF (reference sequence). The CDR3 has 15 residues. The CDR3 is CATSRTFSGFNEQFF. The CDR3 coding sequence is TGTGCCACCAGTCGTACTTTTTCTGGTTTCAATGAGCAGTTCTTC.

This clonotype was detected only a few times. This rearrangement joins TRBV7-9 to TRBJ2-7; 7 positions agree with TRBD2. Germline trimming cut 5 bases from V and 2 bases from J; bases unmatched to any gene: 9. The CDR3 covers 15 residues. The germline CDR1 and CDR2 sequences are SEHNR and FQNEAQ (reference sequence). CDR3 coding DNA: TGTGCCAGCAGCCCATTCCTAGCGGAGCCCTACGAGCAGTACTTC. It encodes CASSPFLAEPYEQYF.

This clonotype was detected a few times. V gene TRBV20-1 combines with J gene TRBJ2-1; unclear D gene. Germline values: CDR1 DFQATT, CDR2 SNEGSKA (reference sequence). Trimming pared 2 bases from V and 6 bases from J, leaving 23 bases between. CDR3 length: 17 amino acids. The CDR3 DNA sequence: TGCAGTGCTAGACTCCTTCGTGACTCCCCCCCTCCCAATGAGCAGTTCTTC. Protein sequence: CSARLLRDSPPPNEQFF.

In its sample, this clonotype was seen a few times. The rearrangement uses TRBV11-2 and TRBJ2-1, with unresolved D. CDR3 length: 14 residues. Per the germline V gene, CDR1 is SGHAT and CDR2 is FQNNGV. Trimming removed 5 bases from V and 3 bases from J, with 11 bases in between. In DNA, the CDR3 is TGTGCCAGCAGCCGACGTGGTAGCTACAATGAGCAGTTCTTC. As protein: CASSRRGSYNEQFF.

The chain links TRBV20-1 to TRBJ1-5, with D unclear. Per the germline V gene, CDR1 is DFQATT and CDR2 is SNEGSKA (reference sequence). The CDR3 totals 13 residues. The V gene lost 3 bases and the J gene lost 3 bases, with 9 bases spanning the gap. The CDR3 loop is CSASARHNQPQHF. For the CDR3, the DNA is TGCAGTGCTAGTGCACGGCACAATCAGCCCCAGCATTTT.

This clonotype was seen repeatedly, ten times or more. The rearrangement links TRBV27 to TRBJ2-2; 10 bases align to TRBD2. V was clipped by 3 bases and J by 3 bases; unmatched bases: 4. Looked up from germline, CDR1 is MNHEY and CDR2 is SMNVEV (reference sequence). This CDR3 comprises 16 residues. Here the CDR3 DNA reads TGTGCCAGCAGTTTTGGCCTAGCGGGAGACACCGGGGAGCTGTTTTTT. It translates to CASSFGLAGDTGELFF.

The chain carries TRBV27 and TRBJ2-3, with D perhaps TRBD2 (5 bases). The CDR3 has 14 amino acids. CDR1 MNHEY and CDR2 SMNVEV come from the germline V gene (reference sequence). Trimming removed 2 bases from V and 6 bases from J, with 12 bases in between. The CDR3 coding sequence is TGTGCCAGCAGTTTAAAGAGGGCCGGGGATACGCAGTATTTT. It encodes CASSLKRAGDTQYF.

The table lists this clonotype with a few counts. The chain employs TRBV9 and TRBJ2-2, with D tentatively TRBD1 (5 bases). V lost 0 bases to trimming and J lost 1 base, with 10 bases between them. From germline, CDR1 is SGDLS and CDR2 YYNGEE. The CDR3 runs to 16 residues. As DNA, the CDR3 is TGTGCCAGCAGCGTAGACGACAGCCTGAACACCGGGGAGCTGTTTTTT. Its translation is CASSVDDSLNTGELFF.

This clonotype was seen a handful of times. This rearrangement joins TRBV3-1 to TRBJ2-1, with TRBD2 matching 14 bases. This CDR3 has 15 amino acids. Germline V gene sequence: CDR1 LGHDT, CDR2 YNNKEL (reference sequence). J lost 7 bases, V lost 7 bases, and 6 bases had no gene match. This chain's CDR3 is CASNYGTSGRNEQFF. The CDR3 bases are TGTGCCAGCAATTATGGGACTAGCGGGAGAAATGAGCAGTTCTTC.

This clonotype was recorded a few times. The chain couples TRBV5-1 to TRBJ2-2, with D maybe TRBD1 (5 bases). The CDR3 is 15 residues long. Looked up from germline, CDR1 is SGHRS and CDR2 is YFSETQ. The V and J ends lost 7 bases and 5 bases respectively, with 18 bases between them. CDR3 DNA sequence: TGCGCCAGCGGTGTGGGGCCCCCCGCGACCGGGGAGCTGTTTTTT. Its translation: CASGVGPPATGELFF.